This T cell receptor (beta chain) was obtained from a study of cytomegalovirus exposure and HLA in healthy donors. With 60 Vbeta and 13 Jbeta primers, the PCR was carried out. The data were produced by immunoSEQ multiplex PCR, yet TCRdb's version contains in-frame clones alone and is incomplete. The data show over 250,000 clones, with approximately 90% seen just once and around 4.2% held by the top ten. Per the germline V gene, CDR1 is MNHEY and CDR2 is SVGAGI. This CDR3 is built from 16 residues. Trimming removed 4 bases from V and 2 bases from J; junction bases left unmatched: 8. The specimen was PBMCs. The chain employs TRBV6-5 and TRBJ2-3, with 8 bases fitting TRBD2. This TCR came from a man aged 35-49 years in good health and CMV-seropositive. The CDR3: CASSLNSGISTDTQYF. The CDR3 nucleotides are TGTGCCAGCAGTTTAAATAGCGGGATCTCCACAGATACGCAGTATTTT.